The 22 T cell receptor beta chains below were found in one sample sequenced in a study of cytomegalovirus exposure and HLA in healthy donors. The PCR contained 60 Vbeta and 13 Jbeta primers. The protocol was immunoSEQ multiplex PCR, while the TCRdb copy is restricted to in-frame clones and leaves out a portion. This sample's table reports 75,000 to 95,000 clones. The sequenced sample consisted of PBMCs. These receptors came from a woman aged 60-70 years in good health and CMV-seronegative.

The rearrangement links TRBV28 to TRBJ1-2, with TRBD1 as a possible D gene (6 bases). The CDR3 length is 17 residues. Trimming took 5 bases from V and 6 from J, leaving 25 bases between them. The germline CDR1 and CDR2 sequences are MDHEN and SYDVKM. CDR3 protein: CASSTNPSTGMRDGYTF. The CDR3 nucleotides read TGTGCCAGCAGTACTAACCCCAGTACAGGGATGAGGGATGGCTACACCTTC.

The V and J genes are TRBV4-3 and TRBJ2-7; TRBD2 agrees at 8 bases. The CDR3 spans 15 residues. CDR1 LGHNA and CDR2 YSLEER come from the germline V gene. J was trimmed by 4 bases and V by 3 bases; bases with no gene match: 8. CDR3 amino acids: CASSQSGLALYEQYF. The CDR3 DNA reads TGCGCCAGCAGCCAGTCAGGACTAGCTCTATACGAGCAGTACTTC.

The CDR3 nucleotides are TGTGCCAGTAGTATCTGGGGGCCGGGCAATCAGCCCCAGCATTTT. The encoded protein is CASSIWGPGNQPQHF. The rearrangement uses TRBV19 and TRBJ1-5, with D perhaps TRBD1 (6 bases). Between the trimmed V and J ends, which lost 3 bases and 2 bases, there was a span of 11 bases. This CDR3 has 15 residues. Germline CDR1 and CDR2: LNHDA and SQIVND (reference sequence).

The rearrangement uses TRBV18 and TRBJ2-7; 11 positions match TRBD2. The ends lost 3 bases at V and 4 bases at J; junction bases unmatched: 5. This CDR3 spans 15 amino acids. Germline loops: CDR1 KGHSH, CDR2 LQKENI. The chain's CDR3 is CASSPSGTSGYEQYF. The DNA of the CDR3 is TGTGCCAGCTCACCCTCAGGGACTAGCGGTTACGAGCAGTACTTC.

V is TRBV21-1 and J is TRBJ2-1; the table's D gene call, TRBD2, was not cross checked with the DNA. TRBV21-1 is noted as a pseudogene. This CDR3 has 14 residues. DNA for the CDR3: TGTGCCAGCCCCGAGCTAGCAGAGTACAATGAGCAGTTCTTC. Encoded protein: CASPELAEYNEQFF.

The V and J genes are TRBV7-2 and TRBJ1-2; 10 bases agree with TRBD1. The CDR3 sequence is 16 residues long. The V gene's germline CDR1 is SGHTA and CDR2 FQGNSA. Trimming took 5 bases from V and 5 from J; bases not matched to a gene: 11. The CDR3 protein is CASSRGGTGENYGYTF. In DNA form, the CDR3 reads TGTGCCAGCAGCCGAGGGGGGACAGGGGAGAATTATGGCTACACCTTC.

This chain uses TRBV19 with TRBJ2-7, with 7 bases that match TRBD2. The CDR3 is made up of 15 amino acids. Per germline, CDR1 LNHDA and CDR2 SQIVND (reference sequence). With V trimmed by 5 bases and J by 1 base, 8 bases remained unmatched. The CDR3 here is CASSGRTRLSYEQYF. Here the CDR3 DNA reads TGTGCCAGTAGTGGACGGACTAGATTATCCTACGAGCAGTACTTC.

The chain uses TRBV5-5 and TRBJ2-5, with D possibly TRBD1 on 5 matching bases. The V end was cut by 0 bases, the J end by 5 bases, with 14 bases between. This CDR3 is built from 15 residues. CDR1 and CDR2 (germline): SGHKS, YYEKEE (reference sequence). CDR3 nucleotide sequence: TGTGCCAGCAGCTTGGTCGCAGGGCAGGATGAGACCCAGTACTTC. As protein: CASSLVAGQDETQYF. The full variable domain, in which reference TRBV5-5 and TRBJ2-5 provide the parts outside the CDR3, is DAGVTQSPTHLIKTRGQQVTLRCSPISGHKSVSWYQQVLGQGPQFIFQYYEKEERGRGNFPDRFSARQFPNYSSELNVNALLLGDSALYLCASSLVAGQDETQYFGPGTRLLVL.

The CDR3 DNA sequence: TGTGCCAGCAGTACGCAGGGATCTACTAATGAAAAACTGTTTTTT. Translated, it gives CASSTQGSTNEKLFF. The J gene is TRBJ1-4, the V gene TRBV2; maybe TRBD1 (5 bases). The V and J ends lost 5 bases and 2 bases respectively, with 12 bases between them. The CDR3 sequence is 15 residues long. Germline V gene lookup returns CDR1 SNHLY and CDR2 FYNNEI.

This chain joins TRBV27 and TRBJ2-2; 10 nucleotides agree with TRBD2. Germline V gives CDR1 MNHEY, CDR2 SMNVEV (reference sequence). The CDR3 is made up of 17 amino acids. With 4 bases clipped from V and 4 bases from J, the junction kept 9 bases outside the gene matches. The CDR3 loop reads CASSYAPSGSGTGELFF. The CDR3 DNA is TGTGCCAGCAGTTATGCCCCTAGCGGGAGCGGCACCGGGGAGCTGTTTTTT.

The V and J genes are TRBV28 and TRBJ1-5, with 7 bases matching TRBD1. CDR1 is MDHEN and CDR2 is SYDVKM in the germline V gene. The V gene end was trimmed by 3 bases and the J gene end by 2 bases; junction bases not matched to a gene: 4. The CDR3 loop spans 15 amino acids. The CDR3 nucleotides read TGTGCCAGCAGTTTTGACGGACAGGGCAATCAGCCCCAGCATTTT. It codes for CASSFDGQGNQPQHF. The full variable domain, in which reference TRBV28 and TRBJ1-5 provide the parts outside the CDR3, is DVKVTQSSRYLVKRTGEKVFLECVQDMDHENMFWYRQDPGLGLRLIYFSYDVKMKEKGDIPEGYSVSREKKERFSLILESASTNQTSMYLCASSFDGQGNQPQHFGDGTRLSIL.

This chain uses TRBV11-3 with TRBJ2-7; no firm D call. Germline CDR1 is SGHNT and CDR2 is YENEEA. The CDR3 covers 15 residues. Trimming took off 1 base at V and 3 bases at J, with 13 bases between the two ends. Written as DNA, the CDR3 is TGTGCCAGCAGCTTAGGAGGTCCCGTTGGCTACGAGCAGTACTTC. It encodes CASSLGGPVGYEQYF.

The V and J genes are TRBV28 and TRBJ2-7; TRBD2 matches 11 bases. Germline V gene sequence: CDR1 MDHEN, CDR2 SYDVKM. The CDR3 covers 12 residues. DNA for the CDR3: TGTGCGATAGCGGGAGGGTCCTACGAGCAGTACTTC. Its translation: CAIAGGSYEQYF. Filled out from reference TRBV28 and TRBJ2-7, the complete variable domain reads DVKVTQSSRYLVKRTGEKVFLECVQDMDHENMFWYRQDPGLGLRLIYFSYDVKMKEKGDIPEGYSVSREKKERFSLILESASTNQTSMYLCAIAGGSYEQYFGPGTRLTVT.

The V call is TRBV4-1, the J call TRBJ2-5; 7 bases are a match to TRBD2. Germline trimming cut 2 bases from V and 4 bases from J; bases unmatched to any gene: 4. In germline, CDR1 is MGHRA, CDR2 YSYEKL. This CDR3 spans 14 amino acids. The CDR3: CASSQRAGVETQYF. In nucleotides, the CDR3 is TGCGCCAGCAGCCAAAGGGCGGGGGTAGAGACCCAGTACTTC.

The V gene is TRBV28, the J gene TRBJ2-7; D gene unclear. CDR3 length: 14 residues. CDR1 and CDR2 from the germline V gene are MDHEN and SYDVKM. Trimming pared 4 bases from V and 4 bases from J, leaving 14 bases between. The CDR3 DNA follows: TGTGCCAGCAGTTACCCGGGTTCCCAGTACGAGCAGTACTTC. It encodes CASSYPGSQYEQYF.

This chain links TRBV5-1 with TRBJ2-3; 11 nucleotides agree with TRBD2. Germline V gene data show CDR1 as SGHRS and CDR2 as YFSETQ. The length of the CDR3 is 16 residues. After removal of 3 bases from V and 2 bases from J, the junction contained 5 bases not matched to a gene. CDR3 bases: TGCGCCAGCAGCTCCTTAGCGGGAGGGAACACAGATACGCAGTATTTT. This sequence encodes CASSSLAGGNTDTQYF.

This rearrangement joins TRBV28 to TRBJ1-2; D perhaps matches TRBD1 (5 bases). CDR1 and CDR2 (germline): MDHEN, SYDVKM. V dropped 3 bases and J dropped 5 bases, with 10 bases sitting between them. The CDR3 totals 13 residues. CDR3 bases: TGTGCCAGCAGTTTCCAGGGCCGATATGGCTACACCTTC. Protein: CASSFQGRYGYTF.

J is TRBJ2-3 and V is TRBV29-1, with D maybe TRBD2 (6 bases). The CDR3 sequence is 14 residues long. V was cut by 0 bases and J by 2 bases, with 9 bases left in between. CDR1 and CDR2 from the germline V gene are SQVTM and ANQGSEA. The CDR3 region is CSVEDGLLTDTQYF. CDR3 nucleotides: TGCAGCGTTGAAGATGGACTACTCACAGATACGCAGTATTTT.

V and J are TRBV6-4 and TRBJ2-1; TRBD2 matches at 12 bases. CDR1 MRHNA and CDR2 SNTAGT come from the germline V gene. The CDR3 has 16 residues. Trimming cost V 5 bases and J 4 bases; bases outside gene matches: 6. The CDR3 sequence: CASSQLAGGPYNEQFF. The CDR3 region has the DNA TGTGCCAGCAGTCAGCTAGCGGGAGGGCCTTACAATGAGCAGTTCTTC.

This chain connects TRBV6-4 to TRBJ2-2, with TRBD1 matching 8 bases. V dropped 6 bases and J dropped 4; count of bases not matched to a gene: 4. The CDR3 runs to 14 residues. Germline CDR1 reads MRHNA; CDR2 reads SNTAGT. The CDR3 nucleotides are TGTGCCAGCAGGGGTACAGGGGGCACCGGGGAGCTGTTTTTT. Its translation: CASRGTGGTGELFF.

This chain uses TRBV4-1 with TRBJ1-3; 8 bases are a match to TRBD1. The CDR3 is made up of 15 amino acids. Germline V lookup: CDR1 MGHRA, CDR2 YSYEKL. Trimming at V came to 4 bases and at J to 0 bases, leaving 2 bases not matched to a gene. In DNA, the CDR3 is TGCGCCAGCAGCCGAGACAGGGGCTCTGGAAACACCATATATTTT. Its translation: CASSRDRGSGNTIYF.

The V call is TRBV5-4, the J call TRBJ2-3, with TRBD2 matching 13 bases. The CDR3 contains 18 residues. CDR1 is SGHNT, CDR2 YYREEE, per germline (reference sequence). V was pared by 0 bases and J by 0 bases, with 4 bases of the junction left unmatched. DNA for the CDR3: TGTGCCAGCAGCTTGGGACTAGCGGGAGGCCCTAGCACAGATACGCAGTATTTT. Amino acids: CASSLGLAGGPSTDTQYF.